This TCR beta chain originates from a study of long-term antiretroviral therapy in people with HIV. Whole-study results and caveats: Repertoire dominance by clones expanded before ART was seen at all time points. ART preceded a rise in diversity that nonetheless stayed lower than in transplant donor controls. Blood, drawn from the mid-2000s to the late 2010s, may reflect older ART regimens. Researchers lacked any data on ART adherence, viral resistance or therapy changes.

Details on this clone: Antigen: not known.

Germline-derived CDR1 and CDR2 are SEHNR and FQNEAQ (reference sequence). The CDR3 consists of 13 residues. V shed 2 bases and J shed 4 bases, with 8 bases lying between them. At survey level, the immunoSEQ assay was run in its v3.0 version. Produced via immunoSEQ multiplex PCR; TCRdb's table is partial and in-frame only. The sample records over 30,000 clones, more than 80% being singletons. The chain uses TRBV7-9 and TRBJ2-5; D possibly corresponds to TRBD2 (6 bases). This receptor was identified in a woman in her forties or fifties with HIV. The input for sequencing was unsorted PBMCs, taken 3.1 years after starting antiretroviral therapy. The CDR3 spells CASSLLARETQYF. CDR3 nucleotide sequence: TGTGCCAGCAGCTTACTAGCGCGAGAGACCCAGTACTTC. The whole variable domain, filled in from reference TRBV7-9 and TRBJ2-5, reads DTGVSQNPRHKITKRGQNVTFRCDPISEHNRLYWYRQTLGQGPEFLTYFQNEAQLEKSRLLSDRFSAERPKGSFSTLEIQRTEQGDSAMYLCASSLLARETQYFGPGTRLLVL.